The 5 T cell receptor beta chains presented below share a single source sample, sequenced in a study of CD8 T cells in ankylosing spondylitis. These receptors are not linked to any known antigen. General observations from the study: Characteristic, it appeared, of ankylosing spondylitis blood was a TCR beta motif of about eight highly homologous variants.

MiXCR, applied by TCRdb to the 5' RACE reads, yields one record per CDR3 protein. The sample includes about 500,000 distinct CDR3 sequences, roughly 5% of them seen just once. Material for sequencing was blood, either unsorted or a sorted T cell fraction (not recorded which). The receptors stem from a male donor with ankylosing spondylitis.

In its sample, this clonotype was seen many times. This sequence joins TRBV20-1 and TRBJ2-7; D might be TRBD2 (6 bases). Germline V gene sequence: CDR1 DFQATT, CDR2 SNEGSKA (reference sequence). The V and J ends lost 4 bases and 3 bases respectively, with 7 bases between them. The CDR3 covers 11 residues. The CDR3 DNA reads TGCAGTGCTACGGACTACTACGAGCAGTACTTC. Translating gives CSATDYYEQYF.

This clonotype was seen many times. This chain uses TRBV29-1 with TRBJ2-3, with D unresolved. Germline CDR1 is SQVTM and CDR2 is ANQGSEA. The ends were cut back, 4 bases at V and 6 bases at J, with 8 bases in the middle. The CDR3 sequence is 11 residues long. This chain's CDR3 is CSVGGVDTQYF. The DNA for the CDR3 is TGCAGCGTTGGTGGAGTTGATACGCAGTATTTT.

This clonotype was picked up many times. The gene calls are TRBV6-1 and TRBJ1-4, with D perhaps matching TRBD1 (6 bases). V was trimmed by 8 bases and J by 7 bases, leaving 20 bases between them. Germline V gene data show CDR1 as MNHNS and CDR2 as SASEGT. There are 15 residues in the CDR3. CDR3 loop: CASGKSGARVEKLFF. In DNA, the CDR3 is TGTGCCAGCGGAAAATCGGGGGCGCGAGTTGAAAAACTGTTTTTT.

This clonotype has at least ten counts. The rearrangement links TRBV4-1 to TRBJ2-1; 10 bases fit TRBD2. The J segment lost 15 bases and the V segment lost 0 bases, leaving 14 bases of the junction unmatched. The CDR3 runs to 16 residues. Looked up from germline, CDR1 is MGHRA and CDR2 is YSYEKL. The CDR3 loop is CASSQDLRLAGRQPFF. Written as DNA, the CDR3 is TGCGCCAGCAGCCAAGATCTGCGACTAGCGGGCCGGCAGCCGTTCTTC.

This clonotype was seen many times. This chain connects TRBV6-5 to TRBJ1-2, with 7 bases matching TRBD1. Trimming at V came to 4 bases and at J to 5 bases, leaving 10 bases not matched to a gene. The CDR3 consists of 15 residues. Germline V gene sequence: CDR1 MNHEY, CDR2 SVGAGI. The CDR3 sequence is CASSLLGGAGYGYTF. In DNA form, the CDR3 reads TGTGCCAGCAGTTTACTAGGGGGCGCCGGGTATGGCTACACCTTC.